What follows are 25 T cell receptor beta chains derived from one specimen sequenced in a study of blood T cells in healthy people across ages. PCR was performed a second time for about 6 to 12 cycles using a sample-barcoded 5' primer and a J-beta primer mix. TCRdb processed the 5' RACE reads anew with MiXCR; each CDR3 protein has one entry. Counted here are about 1 million distinct CDR3 sequences, about 25% occurring once; the ten biggest clones make up about 0.8%. The data also belong to a second study, concerning T cells of mothers and their children.

Source material: blood. These receptor sequences come from a girl aged 2 to 10 in good health.

The chain uses TRBV9 and TRBJ2-7, with D perhaps assigned TRBD1 or TRBD2 (5 bases each). The CDR3 extends over 14 amino acids. V shed 0 bases and J shed 6 bases, with 13 bases lying between them. Germline CDR1 reads SGDLS; CDR2 reads YYNGEE. DNA for the CDR3: TGTGCCAGCAGCGTAGCGTTCGTTGGGGGCGAGCAGTACTTC. It translates to CASSVAFVGGEQYF. The full variable domain, rest sourced from reference TRBV9 and TRBJ2-7, is DSGVTQTPKHLITATGQRVTLRCSPRSGDLSVYWYQQSLDQGLQFLIQYYNGEERAKGNILERFSAQQFPDLHSELNLSSLELGDSALYFCASSVAFVGGEQYFGPGTRLTVT.

The chain joins TRBV11-2 to TRBJ2-3, with TRBD2 identical over 11 bases. J was trimmed by 9 bases and V by 0 bases; bases with no gene match: 2. Germline V CDR1 and CDR2: SGHAT, FQNNGV. The CDR3 runs to 14 residues. This CDR3 reads CASSLEIAGGTQYF. The CDR3 region has the DNA TGTGCCAGCAGCTTAGAAATAGCGGGGGGGACGCAGTATTTT.

This rearrangement joins TRBV7-3 to TRBJ1-3; D is undetermined. Trimming left V 0 bases short and J 0 bases short, with 9 bases between. The CDR3 contains 16 residues. In germline, CDR1 is SGHTA, CDR2 FQGTGA. The CDR3 sequence is CASSLTLPASGNTIYF. As DNA, the CDR3 is TGTGCCAGCAGCTTAACACTCCCAGCCTCTGGAAACACCATATATTTT.

The chain uses TRBV7-2 and TRBJ2-1; D possibly corresponds to TRBD2 (6 bases). The V and J ends lost 4 bases and 7 bases respectively, with 17 bases between them. This CDR3 region has 15 residues. CDR1 is SGHTA and CDR2 is FQGNSA in the germline V gene. The CDR3 coding sequence is TGTGCCAGCAGCTCTCTAGCGAAATACTATAATGAGCAGTTCTTC. This codes for CASSSLAKYYNEQFF.

This clonotype was observed once. The chain has TRBV6-2 or TRBV6-3 and TRBJ2-5; 10 positions agree with TRBD2. Per germline, CDR1 MNHEY and CDR2 SVGEGT. This CDR3 is 17 amino acids long. The J segment lost 3 bases and the V segment lost 2 bases, leaving 9 bases of the junction unmatched. The CDR3 region is CASSYIGSLAGEETQYF. CDR3 nucleotide sequence: TGTGCCAGCAGTTACATAGGGTCGCTAGCGGGGGAAGAGACCCAGTACTTC.

The chain has TRBV10-3 and TRBJ1-2, with D hard to call. There are 13 residues in the CDR3. The ends were cut back, 6 bases at V and 2 bases at J, with 10 bases in the middle. From germline, CDR1 is ENHRY and CDR2 SYGVKD. This CDR3 is CAIRRRANYGYTF. CDR3 sequence (DNA): TGTGCCATCAGAAGAAGGGCCAACTATGGCTACACCTTC.

This clonotype was seen a handful of times. The J gene is TRBJ2-3, the V gene TRBV2; unclear D gene. This CDR3 has 16 amino acids. The V and J ends lost 7 bases and 2 bases respectively, with 19 bases between them. CDR1 is SNHLY and CDR2 is FYNNEI in the germline V gene. In DNA form, the CDR3 reads TGTGCCAGCACCCCACTTCCCCAATCTCCCACAGATACGCAGTATTTT. Its translation is CASTPLPQSPTDTQYF.

The V and J genes are TRBV27 and TRBJ2-7; D tentatively fits TRBD1 or TRBD2 (6 bases each). Between the trimmed V and J ends, which lost 6 bases and 6 bases, there was a span of 24 bases. Germline CDR1 and CDR2: MNHEY and SMNVEV (reference sequence). CDR3 size: 16 residues. CDR3 coding DNA: TGTGCCAGCAGCCAAGGGGGGTTTCAGACAGGCAGCGAGCAGTACTTC. Protein product: CASSQGGFQTGSEQYF.

The V and J genes are TRBV3-1 and TRBJ2-5; 8 nucleotides line up with TRBD1. The last part of the DNA fits TRBJ2-1 better; the J call may be wrong. The V gene's germline CDR1 is LGHDT and CDR2 YNNKEL (reference sequence). CDR3 size: 14 residues. CDR3 DNA: TGTGCCAGCAGCCAGGACGACAGGGGTGATGAGCAGTTCTTC. Translated: CASSQDDRGDEQFF.

This clonotype was seen a handful of times. This chain connects TRBV7-9 to TRBJ2-1, with D perhaps matching TRBD2 (7 bases). V shed 4 bases and J shed 6 bases, with 19 bases lying between them. This CDR3 region has 16 residues. Per germline, CDR1 SEHNR and CDR2 FQNEAQ (reference sequence). The CDR3 reads CASSSMGRGVTNEQFF. The CDR3, as DNA: TGTGCCAGCAGCTCCATGGGGAGGGGGGTCACCAATGAGCAGTTCTTC.

This clonotype showed up just a few times. The chain links TRBV15 to TRBJ1-1; D might be TRBD1 (5 bases). This CDR3 has 14 amino acids. V lost 0 bases, J lost 3 bases, and 8 bases lay in between. Germline V CDR1 and CDR2: LNHNV, YYDKDF (reference sequence). The CDR3 region is CATSRDGGYTEAFF. As DNA, the CDR3 is TGTGCCACCAGCAGAGACGGGGGTTACACTGAAGCTTTCTTT.

This clonotype was seen a handful of times. The chain uses TRBV5-1 and TRBJ2-7; D not resolved. The CDR3 extends over 13 amino acids. Germline V gives CDR1 SGHRS, CDR2 YFSETQ. Between the trimmed V and J ends, which lost 0 bases and 1 base, there was a span of 5 bases. The CDR3 sequence is CASSLAWSYEQYF. The CDR3 DNA reads as TGCGCCAGCAGCTTGGCGTGGTCCTACGAGCAGTACTTC.

This clonotype was detected only a few times. V and J are TRBV25-1 and TRBJ2-3, with 8 bases aligning to TRBD2. CDR1 and CDR2 from the germline V gene are MGHDK and SYGVNS. After removal of 7 bases from V and 0 bases from J, the junction contained 6 bases not matched to a gene. This CDR3 contains 15 residues. The CDR3 DNA is TGTGCCAGCACCCCGACTAGCGAAAGCACAGATACGCAGTATTTT. Its protein is CASTPTSESTDTQYF.

This clonotype was picked up many times. Germline and junction disagree at one end, which may indicate a read error. This chain links TRBV7-2 with TRBJ2-3; tentatively, D is TRBD2 (6 bases). The CDR3 spans 14 residues. Germline CDR1 and CDR2: SGHTA and FQGNSA. The CDR3 DNA reads TGCGCCAGCAGCTTGGAGGGGTTCACAGATACGCAGTATTTT. The encoded protein is CASSLEGFTDTQYF.

This clonotype has more than one count but fewer than ten. The rearrangement uses TRBV27 and TRBJ2-1; D unresolved. Trimming removed 6 bases at V and 4 bases at J, with 10 bases between. The CDR3 is made up of 13 amino acids. In germline, CDR1 is MNHEY, CDR2 SMNVEV (reference sequence). The DNA of the CDR3 is TGTGCCAGCAGATCCAGCGCTTACAATGAGCAGTTCTTC. It is translated as CASRSSAYNEQFF.

V is TRBV12-3 or TRBV12-4 and J is TRBJ2-4; unclear D gene. This CDR3 spans 14 amino acids. V lost 2 bases and J 3 bases, leaving 8 bases between the germline ends. The CDR3 reads CASSLYDGKNIQYF. CDR3 nucleotides: TGTGCCAGCAGTTTATACGACGGCAAAAACATTCAGTACTTC.

V is TRBV6-1 and J is TRBJ2-3; 11 nucleotides align to TRBD2. The CDR3 totals 18 residues. Germline V lookup: CDR1 MNHNS, CDR2 SASEGT. V shed 1 base and J 3 bases; nucleotides not matched to a gene: 9. As DNA, the CDR3 is TGTGCCAGCAGTGAAGTCATCCTCGCTAGCGGGGGGACAGATACGCAGTATTTT. Its protein product is CASSEVILASGGTDTQYF.

Ten or more counts support this clonotype. CDR3 in amino acids: CASSQVGGDEQFF. In DNA form, the CDR3 reads TGCGCCAGCAGCCAAGTTGGAGGTGATGAGCAGTTCTTC. The chain has TRBV4-1 and TRBJ2-1; D is possibly TRBD2 (5 bases). CDR1 is MGHRA, CDR2 YSYEKL, per germline. V lost 1 base to trimming and J lost 8 bases, with 9 bases between them. The CDR3 loop spans 13 amino acids.

The rearrangement uses TRBV6-6 and TRBJ2-7; 10 bases align to TRBD1. The CDR3 has 15 amino acids. The V and J ends lost 6 bases and 2 bases, in that order; junction bases with no gene match: 7. Germline V CDR1 and CDR2: MNHNY, SVGAGI (reference sequence). The CDR3 reads CASRRPGQGPYEQYF. As DNA, the CDR3 is TGTGCCAGCAGAAGACCGGGACAGGGGCCCTACGAGCAGTACTTC.

On this clonotype itself: An end of the junction does not agree with germline; a read error may underlie this. The V call is TRBV12-3 or TRBV12-4, the J call TRBJ1-1; D gene unclear. This CDR3 spans 11 amino acids. In nucleotides, the CDR3 is TGTGCCAGCAGTGTAACCTATGAAGCTCTCTTT. The encoded protein is CASSVTYEALF.

This clonotype was counted many times. V gene TRBV6-1 combines with J gene TRBJ2-6, with D hard to call. This CDR3 region has 15 residues. CDR1 and CDR2 (germline): MNHNS, SASEGT. V lost 2 bases, J lost 3 bases, and 8 bases lay in between. The CDR3 protein is CASSEIGYGANVLTF. The CDR3 DNA reads TGTGCCAGCAGTGAAATTGGATATGGGGCCAACGTCCTGACTTTC.

This clonotype showed up just a few times. The chain carries TRBV4-1 and TRBJ1-1, with TRBD1 matching 7 bases. V lost 4 bases, J lost 4 bases, and 9 bases stayed unmatched. The CDR3 is 15 amino acids. Germline V gene lookup returns CDR1 MGHRA and CDR2 YSYEKL. The CDR3 protein is CASSRLTQGGTEAFF. In DNA form, the CDR3 reads TGCGCCAGCAGCCGATTGACCCAGGGGGGCACTGAAGCTTTCTTT.

This clonotype was picked up a small number of times. This chain connects TRBV12-3 or TRBV12-4 to TRBJ2-4; 7 bases are a match to TRBD1. V lost 7 bases, J lost 6 bases, and 9 bases stayed unmatched. This CDR3 comprises 14 residues. CDR3 in DNA: TGTGCCAGCACAAAGGGGGCTTGGGTAAACATTCAGTACTTC. This translates into CASTKGAWVNIQYF.

The chain joins TRBV14 to TRBJ1-3; D possibly corresponds to TRBD1 (5 bases). V dropped 0 bases and J dropped 0 bases, with 9 bases sitting between them. Looked up from germline, CDR1 is SGHDN and CDR2 is FVKESK. This CDR3 has 16 residues. CDR3 sequence reads: CASSQDPTDSGNTIYF. For the CDR3, the DNA is TGTGCCAGCAGCCAAGACCCGACAGACTCTGGAAACACCATATATTTT.

Remarks on this clonotype: No conserved phenylalanine or tryptophan ends this CDR3, so it is likely a read error. The rearrangement links TRBV4-1 to TRBJ1-2; no clear D. With 4 bases removed from V and 7 bases from J, the gap between germline ends came to 16 bases. Germline values: CDR1 MGHRA, CDR2 YSYEKL. This CDR3 has 14 residues. CDR3 region: CASSPEGGQSGYTL. CDR3 nucleotides: TGCGCCAGCAGCCCAGAGGGAGGGCAGTCTGGCTACACCCTC.